Listed below are T cell receptor beta chains from one sample, sequenced in a study of blood T cells in healthy people across ages. MiXCR, applied by TCRdb to the 5' RACE reads, yields one record per CDR3 protein. The sample has over 1,500,000 distinct CDR3 sequences, just under 50% seen once. Sequencing was carried out using blood. Receptor source: a middle-aged woman in good health. Both conserved end residues are part of each CDR3. The D gene is left open where the match is weak. Clone size is stated in some rows and not others, as once, few, many or a class when expanded.

length | size | J | V | D | DNA | CDR3
16 | few | TRBJ2-3 | TRBV4-2 | - | TGTGCCAGCAGCCCAGGCCGGGGGGCCAGGGAAGATACGCAGTATTTT | CASSPGRGAREDTQYF
17 | few | TRBJ2-1 | TRBV12-3/TRBV12-4 | - | TGTGCCAGCAGTTTGACTTCCAGTCCGACGATGTACAATGAGCAGTTCTTC | CASSLTSSPTMYNEQFF
15 | once | TRBJ2-5 | TRBV4-1 | - | TGCGCCAGCAGCCAGGATTCACGGAGGGTAGAGACCCAGTACTTC | CASSQDSRRVETQYF
12 | - | TRBJ1-4 | TRBV20-1 | - | TGCAGTGCTAGATTAAACAGTGAAAAACTGTTTTTT | CSARLNSEKLFF
19 | - | TRBJ2-1 | TRBV10-2 | TRBD2 | TGCGCCAGCAGGAGGGGGCTAGCGGGGCGCCTGAGCTCCTACAATGAGCAGTTCTTC | CASRRGLAGRLSSYNEQFF
15 | few | TRBJ1-2 | TRBV10-3 | - | TGTGCCATCAGTGAGTACCATCCAGGAGGCTATGGCTACACCTTC | CAISEYHPGGYGYTF
12 | few | TRBJ2-7 | TRBV10-3 | - | TGTGCCATCAGCCCGGAACTCCACGAGCAGTACTTC | CAISPELHEQYF
16 | once | TRBJ2-4 | TRBV7-9 | - | TGTGCCAGCAGCTTAGGGGGATGGGAAGTCAAAAACATTCAGTACTTC | CASSLGGWEVKNIQYF
13 | - | TRBJ2-1 | TRBV7-8 | - | TGTGCCAGCAGCTCACCCCGACAGAATGAGCAGTTCTTC | CASSSPRQNEQFF
12 | - | TRBJ2-7 | TRBV5-6 | - | TGTGCCAGCAGCTTGGCCATGGGGGAAAGGTACTTC | CASSLAMGERYF
16 | - | TRBJ2-1 | TRBV6-4 | - | TGTGCCAGCAGTGACTGGATTCCCAGCTCCTACAATGAGCAGTTCTTC | CASSDWIPSSYNEQFF
16 | few | TRBJ2-1 | TRBV5-1 | TRBD2 | TGCGCCAGCAGCTTGGGCCTAGCGGGGGCCGTCAATGAGCAGTTCTTC | CASSLGLAGAVNEQFF
14 | - | TRBJ1-2 | TRBV12-3/TRBV12-4 | - | TGTGCCAGCAGTCTAGGACAGCGGGAAAATGGCTACACCTTC | CASSLGQRENGYTF
15 | - | TRBJ2-4 | TRBV12-3/TRBV12-4 | TRBD1 | TGTGCCAGCAGTTTGTACAGGGGAACGGGAAACATTCAGTACTTC | CASSLYRGTGNIQYF
15 | - | TRBJ2-1 | TRBV7-3 | - | TGTGCCAGCAGCTTACGGCTGGTCTCCTACAATGAGCAGTTCTTC | CASSLRLVSYNEQFF
16 | - | TRBJ2-3 | TRBV7-2 | TRBD1 | TGTGCCGGCAGCTTGCTCACAGGGGGCCTAGAAGGCACGCAGTATTTT | CAGSLLTGGLEGTQYF
17 | - | TRBJ1-6 | TRBV6-2/TRBV6-3 | - | TGTGCCAGCATAGACGCGGTCTCGGGGGGCTCGAATTCACCCCTCCACTTT | CASIDAVSGGSNSPLHF
14 | - | TRBJ2-7 | TRBV7-2 | - | TGTGCCAGCAGCTTAGAGCGTATAGCAAACGAGCAGTACTTC | CASSLERIANEQYF
16 | - | TRBJ2-7 | TRBV5-6 | TRBD1 | TGTGCCAGCAGCTTGCCGGGACAGGGCCTAACCTACGAGCAGTACTTC | CASSLPGQGLTYEQYF
15 | - | TRBJ2-5 | TRBV12-5 | TRBD2 | TGTGCTTCTGGCCTCCTCGGGGGGGCCGGTGAGACCCAGTACTTC | CASGLLGGAGETQYF
13 | many | TRBJ2-1 | TRBV20-1 | TRBD2 | TGCAGTGCTGGGGGCGGGGGGACGTGTGAGCAGTTCTTC | CSAGGGGTCEQFF
15 | - | TRBJ1-2 | TRBV4-2 | - | TGTGCCAGCAGCCAAATTGCCGATACTAACTATGGCTACACCTTC | CASSQIADTNYGYTF
16 | few | TRBJ2-4 | TRBV27 | TRBD1 | TGTGCCAGCAGTTTTAGGACAGGTGGGCTCCAAAACATTCAGTACTTC | CASSFRTGGLQNIQYF
13 | - | TRBJ2-5 | TRBV2 | - | TGTGCCAACTCGCCCGGGGGTGGAGAGACCCAGTACTTC | CANSPGGGETQYF
16 | few | TRBJ2-7 | TRBV6-5 | - | TGTGCCAGCAGTCGCCCTGCGGCGGGGGCTTCCAACGAGCAGTACTTC | CASSRPAAGASNEQYF
15 | - | TRBJ2-1 | TRBV6-2/TRBV6-3 | - | TGTGCCAGCAGTTACCTCAGCGGGCCTTACAATGAGCAGTTCTTC | CASSYLSGPYNEQFF
18 | - | TRBJ2-5 | TRBV20-1 | - | TGCAGTGCTAGTTTCCCGGACACCCGCTGGGGTTACCAAGAGACCCAGTACTTC | CSASFPDTRWGYQETQYF
14 | - | TRBJ2-4 | TRBV18 | TRBD1 | TGTGCCAGCAGCGGACAGGGGGCCAAAAACATTCAGTACTTC | CASSGQGAKNIQYF
15 | few | TRBJ2-7 | TRBV4-1 | - | TGCGCCAGCAGCCAAGAGGGACGGTCCTCCTACGAGCAGTACTTC | CASSQEGRSSYEQYF
14 | many | TRBJ2-7 | TRBV5-6 | TRBD1 | TGTGCCAGCAGCTTCGGGGACAGATCCTACGAGCAGTACTTC | CASSFGDRSYEQYF
16 | - | TRBJ2-3 | TRBV11-2 | - | TGTGCCAGCAGCTTAGGGATGGGGCTACGGGAGAATACGCAGTATTTT | CASSLGMGLRENTQYF
11 | - | TRBJ1-2 | TRBV7-9 | - | TGTGCCAGCAGCTTTTCGAATGGCTACACCTTC | CASSFSNGYTF
16 | - | TRBJ2-3 | TRBV3-1 | TRBD1 | TGTGCCAGCAGCCGCAAACGGGACAGACGCACAGATACGCAGTATTTT | CASSRKRDRRTDTQYF
15 | - | TRBJ1-4 | TRBV12-3/TRBV12-4 | - | TGTGCCAGCAGGGCACGCGGGGCAGGCCAAGAAAAACTGTTTTTT | CASRARGAGQEKLFF
13 | few | TRBJ2-7 | TRBV6-5 | - | TGTGCCAGCAGTTACCTGGGGGACTACGAGCAGTACTTC | CASSYLGDYEQYF
15 | - | TRBJ1-2 | TRBV6-6 | - | TGTGCCAGCACCTTACGGGGAGATTCTAACTATGGCTACACCTTC | CASTLRGDSNYGYTF
13 | few | TRBJ1-1 | TRBV6-2/TRBV6-3 | TRBD1 | TGTGCCAGCGTCTGGGACAGGGTGGGGGAAGCTTTCTTT | CASVWDRVGEAFF
14 | many | TRBJ1-2 | TRBV5-1 | TRBD1 | TGCGCCAGCAGCCCGACAGGGGTGAACTATGGCTACACCTTC | CASSPTGVNYGYTF
14 | - | TRBJ2-5 | TRBV4-2 | TRBD2 | TGTGCCAGCAGCCAAGATAAAGCGGGGGAGACCCAGTACTTC | CASSQDKAGETQYF
16 | - | TRBJ2-1 | TRBV9 | TRBD1 | TGTGCCAGCAGCGTAGGGACGGGACAGGGGCGGTATGAGCAGTTCTTC | CASSVGTGQGRYEQFF
17 | few | TRBJ1-2 | TRBV7-2 | - | TGTGCCAGCAGCTCGGGAGGGGGGTGGTTGCGGACCTATGGCTACACCTTC | CASSSGGGWLRTYGYTF
13 | - | TRBJ2-5 | TRBV9 | - | TGTGCCAGCAGGAAGACTGGGGATGGGACCCAGTACTTC | CASRKTGDGTQYF
17 | few | TRBJ1-6 | TRBV7-9 | TRBD1 | TGTGCCAGCAGCTCCACCGGGCGGGACAGGGGGGATTCACCCCTCCACTTT | CASSSTGRDRGDSPLHF
18 | - | TRBJ2-3 | TRBV14 | TRBD2 | TGTGCCAGCAGCTCCGGACTAGCGGGGGCCCGAAGCACAGATACGCAGTATTTT | CASSSGLAGARSTDTQYF
15 | - | TRBJ2-7 | TRBV18 | TRBD1 | TGTGCCAGCTCACCACCCGGGACAGCTCTCCCCGAGCAGTACTTC | CASSPPGTALPEQYF
14 | - | TRBJ2-7 | TRBV28 | TRBD1 | TGTGCCAGCAGCTCCCACAGGGGAACGGACGAGCAGTACTTC | CASSSHRGTDEQYF
14 | - | TRBJ2-5 | TRBV5-6 | - | TGTGCCAGCTCTCACCCACCGGGGGCCCATGAGCAGTACTTC | CASSHPPGAHEQYF
14 | - | TRBJ2-1 | TRBV20-1 | - | TGCAGTGCTCCTCAACTAGGGGCCTACAATGAGCAGTTCTTC | CSAPQLGAYNEQFF
13 | - | TRBJ1-5 | TRBV15 | - | TGTGCCACCAGCAGAGATGGGGCACAGCCCCAGCATTTT | CATSRDGAQPQHF
17 | few | TRBJ2-3 | TRBV28 | TRBD2 | TGTGCCAGCAGTTCTCTGATATTGACTAGCGGGGGGGATACGCAGTATTTT | CASSSLILTSGGDTQYF
16 | few | TRBJ1-6 | TRBV7-9 | - | TGTGCCAGCAGCTCCCCGGCGGACAGTTTATATTCACCCCTCCACTTT | CASSSPADSLYSPLHF
12 | - | TRBJ1-2 | TRBV27 | - | TGTGCCAGCAGCGGCTGGGGCCGAGGCTACACCTTC | CASSGWGRGYTF
14 | few | TRBJ2-3 | TRBV11-1 | TRBD2 | TGTGCCAGCAGCTTTAGCGGGGGGTACTCTACGCAGTATTTT | CASSFSGGYSTQYF
18 | once | TRBJ1-1 | TRBV6-5 | - | TGTGCCAGCAGTTACTCGTCAATCTGGGATTTAGTCAACACTGAAGCTTTCTTT | CASSYSSIWDLVNTEAFF
16 | few | TRBJ2-1 | TRBV5-1 | TRBD2 | TGCGCCAGCAGCCAGGGACTAGCGGGGGGCCACAATGAGCAGTTCTTC | CASSQGLAGGHNEQFF
11 | - | TRBJ2-5 | TRBV20-1 | - | TGCAGTGCTTCGGCCCCTCCGGCCCAGTACTTC | CSASAPPAQYF
13 | - | TRBJ2-1 | TRBV24-1 | - | TGTGCCACCAGTCGGGGACGGGCCAATGAGCAGTTCTTC | CATSRGRANEQFF
16 | - | TRBJ2-7 | TRBV7-2 | TRBD1 | TGTGCCAGCAGCTTACAGTGGTACAGGGGCGACAACGAGCAGTACTTC | CASSLQWYRGDNEQYF
14 | - | TRBJ2-7 | TRBV5-6 | - | TGTGCCAGCAGCTTGGGTTCATCCTGGTACGAGCAGTACTTC | CASSLGSSWYEQYF
13 | - | TRBJ2-5 | TRBV5-1 | - | TGCGCCAGCAGCGCTATTAGTGAAGAGACCCAGTACTTC | CASSAISEETQYF